This TCR beta chain was captured by sequencing in a study of blood T cell repertoires in COVID-19. Overall study context: Collection of acute and convalescent COVID-19 samples took place in the United States, Italy and Spain.

Assay: immunoSEQ multiplex PCR; the TCRdb copy retains only in-frame clones and omits some. There are under 200,000 clones in the sample; 85% occur only once, and around 5% lies in the top ten. The CDR3 consists of 15 residues. Germline V gene sequence: CDR1 SGHRS, CDR2 YFSETQ. Between the trimmed V and J ends, which lost 4 bases and 3 bases, there was a span of 16 bases. This sequence joins TRBV5-1 and TRBJ1-1; D possibly corresponds to TRBD1 (6 bases). The sample taken for sequencing was peripheral blood. This sequence was found in a woman aged 50 to 60 with COVID-19, enrolled during active disease. The DNA of the CDR3 is TGCGCCAGCAGCATAAATCCACAGGGAGACACTGAAGCTTTCTTT. This gives the protein CASSINPQGDTEAFF. Full variable domain (remainder filled in from reference TRBV5-1 and TRBJ1-1): KAGVTQTPRYLIKTRGQQVTLSCSPISGHRSVSWYQQTPGQGLQFLFEYFSETQRNKGNFPGRFSGRQFSNSRSEMNVSTLELGDSALYLCASSINPQGDTEAFFGQGTRLTVV.